This T cell receptor beta chain was retrieved from a study of cytomegalovirus exposure and HLA in healthy donors. Germline V gives CDR1 MNHEY, CDR2 SMNVEV (reference sequence). Trimming cost V 5 bases and J 1 base; bases outside gene matches: 4. The CDR3 totals 16 residues. PCR was performed using 60 Vbeta and 13 Jbeta primers. Data came from immunoSEQ multiplex PCR; TCRdb stores just in-frame clones and leaves some out. The sample consists of 150,000 or so clones, approximately 78% of them appearing once. The chain has TRBV27 and TRBJ2-5; 13 bases are shared with TRBD2. The clonotype comes from a man aged 40-49 years in good health and CMV-seropositive. Sequencing used PBMCs. The CDR3 DNA follows: TGTGCCAGCAGTCTCGGGACTAGCGGGATCCAAGAGACCCAGTACTTC. It is translated as CASSLGTSGIQETQYF.